Listed below are T cell receptor beta chains from one sample, sequenced in a study of T cells in Graves' hyperthyroidism and ophthalmopathy. TCRdb fed the multiplex PCR reads into MiXCR, producing one record per CDR3 protein. The sample comprises about 350,000 distinct CDR3 sequences, about 15% of which are singletons, and roughly 35% rests with the top ten. Specimen: blood. The receptors stem from a woman aged 25 to 39 with Graves' hyperthyroidism that later progressed to Graves' ophthalmopathy. Each CDR3 is given with its conserved first and last residue. Each record gives: D gene, J gene, clone size, V gene, CDR3 protein, CDR3 DNA. A D gene is named only where the DNA matches it firmly. Not all rows give a size; the values are once, few, many and, for expanded clones, a class.

TRBD1 TRBJ2-7 NA TRBV12-3/TRBV12-4 CASSGTENYEQYF TGTGCCAGCAGTGGGACAGAAAACTACGAGCAGTACTTC
NA TRBJ2-7 NA TRBV4-1 CASSHFRGPGSYEQYF TGCGCCAGCAGCCATTTTCGTGGCCCCGGGTCCTACGAGCAGTACTTC
NA TRBJ1-6 few TRBV30 CAWSVSRQEFGSPLHF TGTGCCTGGAGTGTATCGCGGCAGGAGTTCGGGTCGCCCCTCCACTTT
NA TRBJ2-7 many TRBV27 CASSLSVRGRRMDEQYF TGTGCCAGCAGTTTATCGGTTCGGGGACGCCGCATGGACGAGCAGTACTTC
NA TRBJ2-1 many TRBV7-6 CASSSLADGGPLRDEQFF TGTGCCAGCAGCTCCTTAGCCGATGGGGGACCCCTTAGGGATGAGCAGTTCTTC
NA TRBJ1-1 many TRBV7-9 CASSYGPSEAFF TGTGCCAGCAGCTACGGGCCTTCTGAAGCTTTCTTT
NA TRBJ1-1 NA TRBV4-1 CASRPNSLNTEAFF TGCGCCAGCAGACCTAACAGCCTGAACACTGAAGCTTTCTTT
NA TRBJ1-2 many TRBV24-1 CATSDFVGYGYTF TGTGCCACCAGTGATTTTGTTGGCTATGGCTACACCTTC
TRBD2 TRBJ2-7 many TRBV10-3 CAISESFSGRTSGTYEQYF TGTGCCATCAGTGAGTCTTTTTCCGGAAGGACTAGCGGCACCTACGAGCAGTACTTC
NA TRBJ2-2 many TRBV7-2 CASSLDGRANTGELFF TGTGCCAGCAGCTTAGATGGACGCGCGAACACCGGGGAGCTGTTTTTT
NA TRBJ1-5 many TRBV2 CASSEFPGMGQPQHF TGTGCCAGCAGTGAATTCCCGGGTATGGGTCAGCCCCAGCATTTT
NA TRBJ2-6 NA TRBV6-1 CASSPRGGAGANVLTF TGTGCCAGCAGTCCCCGCGGAGGGGCCGGGGCCAACGTCCTGACTTTC
NA TRBJ1-5 few TRBV2 CASSEAQGGVSNQPQHF TGTGCCAGCAGTGAAGCGCAGGGAGGGGTTAGCAATCAGCCCCAGCATTTT
TRBD2 TRBJ2-1 many TRBV28 CASSSPSSSGRASYNGQFF TGTGCCAGCAGTAGCCCCAGTTCTAGCGGGAGGGCGAGTTACAATGGGCAGTTCTTC
NA TRBJ2-1 NA TRBV5-5 CASRAGTATYNEQFF TGTGCCAGCAGGGCCGGGACGGCAACCTACAATGAGCAGTTCTTC
NA TRBJ2-5 many TRBV20-1 CSAPNYQETQYF TGCAGTGCCCCGAACTACCAAGAGACCCAGTACTTC
TRBD1 TRBJ1-1 many TRBV28 CASSLAGTGGTEAFF TGTGCCAGCAGTTTAGCCGGGACAGGGGGCACTGAAGCTTTCTTT
TRBD2 TRBJ2-1 few TRBV29-1 CSVWTSVIAEQFF TGCAGCGTTTGGACTAGTGTAATCGCTGAGCAGTTCTTC
TRBD1 TRBJ2-7 NA TRBV20-1 CSAWGQEETYEQYF TGCAGTGCTTGGGGACAGGAAGAAACCTACGAGCAGTACTTC
NA TRBJ2-6 NA TRBV11-3 CASSSAMRTAPSGANVLTF TGTGCCAGCAGCTCAGCGATGAGGACGGCCCCCTCTGGGGCCAACGTCCTGACTTTC
TRBD1 TRBJ2-3 many TRBV2 CASSEGTGPSTDTQYF TGTGCCAGCAGTGAAGGGACAGGGCCTAGCACAGATACGCAGTATTTT
TRBD1 TRBJ1-5 many TRBV11-3 CASSLVKEDRDSNQPQHF TGTGCCAGCAGCTTAGTGAAGGAGGACAGGGATAGCAATCAGCCCCAGCATTTT
NA TRBJ1-4 NA TRBV7-2 CASSASTRLAEKLFF TGTGCCAGCAGCGCGTCGACCCGGTTGGCTGAAAAACTGTTTTTT
NA TRBJ2-1 NA TRBV3-1 CASRGGSVNEQFF TGTGCCAGCAGGGGGGGCTCGGTCAATGAGCAGTTCTTC
NA TRBJ2-7 many TRBV7-9 CASSPPVGQQYF TGTGCCAGCAGCCCCCCCGTGGGACAGCAGTACTTC
NA TRBJ2-1 few TRBV19 CASSMSGINEQFF TGTGCCAGTAGTATGTCAGGGATCAATGAGCAGTTCTTC
NA TRBJ2-1 NA TRBV19 CASSIDRAVSRDEQFF TGTGCCAGTAGTATAGATAGGGCGGTTTCGAGAGATGAGCAGTTCTTC
TRBD1 TRBJ2-5 NA TRBV28 CASSPSDRGGTETQYF TGTGCCAGCAGTCCCTCCGACAGGGGCGGCACGGAGACCCAGTACTTC
TRBD1 TRBJ2-1 many TRBV28 CASSSPTTGDLYNEQFF TGTGCCAGCAGTTCCCCAACGACAGGGGACCTTTACAATGAGCAGTTCTTC
TRBD2 TRBJ2-1 many TRBV11-2 CASSTGGGGYSNEQFF TGTGCCAGCAGCACCGGCGGCGGGGGGTATTCCAATGAGCAGTTCTTC
NA TRBJ2-5 NA TRBV7-9 CASSLGDWGTQYF TGTGCCAGCAGCTTAGGAGACTGGGGGACCCAGTACTTC
NA TRBJ2-5 many TRBV2 CASSDDRNEETQYF TGTGCCAGCAGTGACGACAGGAATGAAGAGACCCAGTACTTC